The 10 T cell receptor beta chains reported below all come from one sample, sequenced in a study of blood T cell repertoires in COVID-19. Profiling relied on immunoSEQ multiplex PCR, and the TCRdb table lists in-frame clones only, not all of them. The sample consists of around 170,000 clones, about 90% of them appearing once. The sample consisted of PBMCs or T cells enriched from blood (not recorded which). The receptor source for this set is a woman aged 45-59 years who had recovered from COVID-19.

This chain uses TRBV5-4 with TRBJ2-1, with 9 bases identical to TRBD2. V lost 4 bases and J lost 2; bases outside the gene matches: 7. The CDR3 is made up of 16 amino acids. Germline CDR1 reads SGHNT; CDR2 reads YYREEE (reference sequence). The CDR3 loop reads CASSPEGLAAYNEQFF. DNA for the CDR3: TGTGCCAGCAGCCCCGAGGGACTAGCCGCCTACAATGAGCAGTTCTTC.

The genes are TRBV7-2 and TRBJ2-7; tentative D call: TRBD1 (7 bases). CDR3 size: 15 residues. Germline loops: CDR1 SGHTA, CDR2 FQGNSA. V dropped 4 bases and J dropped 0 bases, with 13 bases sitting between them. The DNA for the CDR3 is TGTGCCAGCAGCTCCAGGGGGGTCGGCTCCTACGAGCAGTACTTC. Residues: CASSSRGVGSYEQYF.

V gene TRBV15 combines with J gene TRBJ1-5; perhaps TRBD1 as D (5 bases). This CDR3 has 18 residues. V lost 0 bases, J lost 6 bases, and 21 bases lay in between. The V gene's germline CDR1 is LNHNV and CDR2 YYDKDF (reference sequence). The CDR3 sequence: CATSRDGQGFPSGQPQHF. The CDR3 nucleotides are TGTGCCACCAGCAGAGATGGGCAGGGATTCCCATCCGGTCAGCCCCAGCATTTT. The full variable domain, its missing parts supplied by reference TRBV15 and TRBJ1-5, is DAMVIQNPRYQVTQFGKPVTLSCSQTLNHNVMYWYQQKSSQAPKLLFHYYDKDFNNEADTPDNFQSRRPNTSFCFLDIRSPGLGDTAMYLCATSRDGQGFPSGQPQHFGDGTRLSIL.

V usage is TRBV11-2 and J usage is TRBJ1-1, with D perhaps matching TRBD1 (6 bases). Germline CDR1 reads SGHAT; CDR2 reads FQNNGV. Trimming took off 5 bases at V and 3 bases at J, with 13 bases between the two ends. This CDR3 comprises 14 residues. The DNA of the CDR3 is TGTGCCAGCAGCAAACAGGGTTGGGACACTGAAGCTTTCTTT. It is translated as CASSKQGWDTEAFF.

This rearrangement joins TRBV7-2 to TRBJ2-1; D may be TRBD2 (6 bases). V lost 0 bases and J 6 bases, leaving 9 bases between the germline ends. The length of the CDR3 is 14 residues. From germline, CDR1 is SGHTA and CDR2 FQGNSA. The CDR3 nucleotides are TGTGCCAGCAGCTTAGCACTAGCACGCAATGAGCAGTTCTTC. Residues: CASSLALARNEQFF.

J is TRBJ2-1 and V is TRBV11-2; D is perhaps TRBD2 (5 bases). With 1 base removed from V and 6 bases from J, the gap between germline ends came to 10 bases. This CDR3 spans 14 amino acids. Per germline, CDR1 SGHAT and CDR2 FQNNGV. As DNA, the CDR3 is TGTGCCAGCAGCTTAGTTCGGGGTAGCAATGAGCAGTTCTTC. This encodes CASSLVRGSNEQFF.

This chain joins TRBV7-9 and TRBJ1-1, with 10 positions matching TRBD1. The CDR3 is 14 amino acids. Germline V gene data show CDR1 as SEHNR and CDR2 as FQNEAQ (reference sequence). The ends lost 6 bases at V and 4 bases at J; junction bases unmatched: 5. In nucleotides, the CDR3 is TGTGCCAGCAGGCCGACAGGGGGCGGCACTGAAGCTTTCTTT. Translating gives CASRPTGGGTEAFF.

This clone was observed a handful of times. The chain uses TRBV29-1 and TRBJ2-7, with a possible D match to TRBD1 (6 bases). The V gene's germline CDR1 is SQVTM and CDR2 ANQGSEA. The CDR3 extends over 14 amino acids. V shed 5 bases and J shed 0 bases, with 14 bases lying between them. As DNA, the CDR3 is TGCAGCGTTTCAGGGCAGGGGTCCTCCTACGAGCAGTACTTC. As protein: CSVSGQGSSYEQYF.

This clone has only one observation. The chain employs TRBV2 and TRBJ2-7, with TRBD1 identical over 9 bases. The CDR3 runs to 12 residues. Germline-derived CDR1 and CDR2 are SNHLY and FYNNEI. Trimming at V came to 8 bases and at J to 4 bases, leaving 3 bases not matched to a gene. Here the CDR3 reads CASGGQGYEQYF. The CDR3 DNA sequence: TGTGCCAGCGGCGGACAGGGGTACGAGCAGTACTTC.

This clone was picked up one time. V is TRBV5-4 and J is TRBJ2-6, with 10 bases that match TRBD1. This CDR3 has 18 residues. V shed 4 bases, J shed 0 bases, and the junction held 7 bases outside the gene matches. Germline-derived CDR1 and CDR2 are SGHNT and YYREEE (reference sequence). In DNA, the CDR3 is TGTGCCAGCAGCACAGGTGGGACAGGGGACTCTGGGGCCAACGTCCTGACTTTC. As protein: CASSTGGTGDSGANVLTF.